The 25 T cell receptor beta chains presented below share a single source sample, sequenced in a study of shared clonotypes between healthy human individuals. Generated by immunoSEQ multiplex PCR, the TCRdb table keeps only in-frame clones and is missing some. In the table there are some 1.4 million clones, roughly 97% of which are singletons. Sample: naive CD4+ T cells sorted from blood. The subset was: CD45RA+ positively selected. The receptors were gathered from a man younger than 45 in good health.

The chain links TRBV10-3 to TRBJ1-1; D is possibly TRBD1 (5 bases). V was pared by 3 bases and J by 1 base, with 6 bases between. Per germline, CDR1 ENHRY and CDR2 SYGVKD. This CDR3 spans 13 amino acids. The CDR3 is CAISEGTNTEAFF. The DNA for the CDR3 is TGTGCCATCAGTGAAGGGACGAACACTGAAGCTTTCTTT.

The CDR3 here is CASSVGGRQGSYEQYF. CDR3 DNA sequence: TGTGCCAGCAGCGTAGGGGGTAGACAGGGGTCTTACGAGCAGTACTTC. This sequence joins TRBV9 and TRBJ2-7, with TRBD1 matching over 8 bases. The CDR3 spans 16 residues. CDR1 is SGDLS, CDR2 YYNGEE, per germline. The V segment lost 0 bases and the J segment 4 bases; nucleotides outside the gene matches: 9.

This clone has a single count. The chain joins TRBV7-2 to TRBJ1-3, with D perhaps TRBD1 (5 bases). The germline V gene encodes CDR1 SGHTA and CDR2 FQGNSA. V was clipped by 2 bases and J by 2 bases, with 10 bases between them. The CDR3 sequence is 15 residues long. This chain's CDR3 is CASSLIWGPGNTIYF. DNA of the CDR3: TGTGCCAGCAGCTTAATATGGGGCCCTGGAAACACCATATATTTT.

This clone was seen just once. This rearrangement joins TRBV19 to TRBJ2-3, with D unresolved. This CDR3 region has 12 residues. The V and J ends lost 6 bases and 1 base respectively, with 5 bases between them. CDR1 and CDR2 from the germline V gene are LNHDA and SQIVND (reference sequence). CDR3 residues: CASSPGTDTQYF. The CDR3 DNA reads TGTGCCAGTAGCCCAGGCACAGATACGCAGTATTTT. Based on the CDR3 plus reference TRBV19 and TRBJ2-3, the full variable domain is DGGITQSPKYLFRKEGQNVTLSCEQNLNHDAMYWYRQDPGQGLRLIYYSQIVNDFQKGDIAEGYSVSREKKESFPLTVTSAQKNPTAFYLCASSPGTDTQYFGPGTRLTVL.

V is TRBV18 and J is TRBJ1-5; 10 bases fit TRBD1. CDR3 length: 15 amino acids. Germline CDR1 and CDR2: KGHSH and LQKENI. The junction had 12 bases not matched to a gene; V was cut back by 4 bases and J by 12 bases. As DNA, the CDR3 is TGTGCCAGCTCACGGGACAGGGGCCAGGAGGAGCACCAGCATTTT. Translation: CASSRDRGQEEHQHF.

The CDR3 here is CASSLTASYGYTF. The DNA of the CDR3 is TGTGCCAGCAGCTTAACAGCCAGCTATGGCTACACCTTC. This chain links TRBV7-2 with TRBJ1-2; D not certain. Germline-derived CDR1 and CDR2 are SGHTA and FQGNSA. This CDR3 region has 13 residues. The V end was cut by 2 bases, the J end by 4 bases, with 8 bases between.

This rearrangement joins TRBV18 to TRBJ2-3, with 10 bases identical to TRBD2. The CDR3 has 16 residues. The germline V gene encodes CDR1 KGHSH and CDR2 LQKENI. Losses at the gene ends were 4 bases for V and 1 base for J; bases not matched to a gene: 5. The CDR3 region has the DNA TGTGCCAGCTCACTGACTAGCGGGCGGGGCACAGATACGCAGTATTTT. Its protein is CASSLTSGRGTDTQYF.

V and J are TRBV27 and TRBJ2-2; 10 bases agree with TRBD1. The V gene end was trimmed by 3 bases and the J gene end by 6 bases; junction bases not matched to a gene: 4. The CDR3 totals 15 residues. The germline gives CDR1 MNHEY, CDR2 SMNVEV (reference sequence). The CDR3 region is CASSFDRGRPGELFF. DNA of the CDR3: TGTGCCAGCAGTTTTGACAGGGGGCGGCCCGGGGAGCTGTTTTTT.

The chain employs TRBV7-8 and TRBJ2-1; a weak D match, TRBD1 (7 bases). The CDR3 loop spans 15 amino acids. From germline, CDR1 is SGHVS and CDR2 FQNEAQ. V was cut by 5 bases and J by 7 bases, with 18 bases left in between. The DNA for the CDR3 is TGTGCCAGCAGCACTAGGGGGCAGGGGGGAAATGAGCAGTTCTTC. This translates into CASSTRGQGGNEQFF.

The chain combines TRBV14 with TRBJ1-5; unclear D gene. In germline, CDR1 is SGHDN, CDR2 FVKESK. This CDR3 region has 13 residues. Trimming left V 0 bases short and J 6 bases short, with 6 bases between. Here the CDR3 DNA reads TGTGCCAGCAGCCAAGACAGTTTTCAGCCCCAGCATTTT. Its translation is CASSQDSFQPQHF.

This chain links TRBV29-1 with TRBJ1-3; D is unresolved. The CDR3 is made up of 13 amino acids. V lost 5 bases and J 0 bases, leaving 8 bases between the germline ends. Germline assignment: CDR1 SQVTM and CDR2 ANQGSEA. CDR3 residues: CSVRASSGNTIYF. The DNA of the CDR3 is TGCAGCGTTAGGGCAAGCTCTGGAAACACCATATATTTT.

The gene calls are TRBV11-2 and TRBJ2-5; 12 bases are shared with TRBD2. After removal of 5 bases from V and 5 bases from J, the junction contained 6 bases not matched to a gene. Looked up from germline, CDR1 is SGHAT and CDR2 is FQNNGV. This CDR3 is 15 amino acids long. The CDR3 reads CASSPGLAGLETQYF. CDR3 nucleotide sequence: TGTGCCAGCAGCCCCGGACTAGCGGGATTGGAGACCCAGTACTTC.

V and J are TRBV11-3 and TRBJ2-1, with D unclear. V gave up 5 bases and J gave up 4 bases, with 12 bases separating them. Germline CDR1 SGHNT, CDR2 YENEEA. The length of the CDR3 is 14 residues. The CDR3 loop reads CASSDRADYNEQFF. The CDR3 bases are TGTGCCAGCAGCGACCGGGCGGATTACAATGAGCAGTTCTTC.

V and J are TRBV7-8 and TRBJ2-7; 8 bases match TRBD2. Germline V lookup: CDR1 SGHVS, CDR2 FQNEAQ. J gave up 2 bases and V 3 bases, and 3 bases lay outside the gene matches. CDR3 size: 14 residues. The CDR3 loop is CASSFGLAPYEQYF. The CDR3 bases are TGTGCCAGCAGCTTCGGACTAGCTCCCTACGAGCAGTACTTC. The full variable domain, with the rest looked up from reference TRBV7-8 and TRBJ2-7, is GAGVSQSPRYKVAKRGQDVALRCDPISGHVSLFWYQQALGQGPEFLTYFQNEAQLDKSGLPSDRFFAERPEGSVSTLKIQRTQQEDSAVYLCASSFGLAPYEQYFGPGTRLTVT.

The J gene is TRBJ1-5, the V gene TRBV2; possibly TRBD1 for D (5 bases). The CDR3 has 14 amino acids. V was trimmed by 6 bases and J by 4 bases, leaving 13 bases between them. Germline CDR1 SNHLY, CDR2 FYNNEI. The CDR3 spells CASSIEWGNQPQHF. The CDR3 DNA is TGTGCCAGCAGCATCGAATGGGGGAATCAGCCCCAGCATTTT.

This clone is a singleton in its sample. J is TRBJ1-4 and V is TRBV7-9; D possibly corresponds to TRBD1 (5 bases). Trimming removed 5 bases from V and 0 bases from J, with 16 bases in between. CDR1 is SEHNR and CDR2 is FQNEAQ in the germline V gene (reference sequence). The CDR3 has 17 amino acids. The chain's CDR3 is CASSRTSRTSTNEKLFF. The DNA of the CDR3 is TGTGCCAGCAGCCGGACATCAAGGACTTCAACTAATGAAAAACTGTTTTTT.

As regards this clone: This specimen includes other DNA sequences encoding the same CDR3. The chain uses TRBV2 and TRBJ2-2; 7 nucleotides match TRBD1. The V gene's germline CDR1 is SNHLY and CDR2 FYNNEI. The CDR3 spans 15 residues. V lost 3 bases to trimming and J lost 4 bases; unmatched junction nucleotides: 5. CDR3 protein: CASSEIAGGTGELFF. CDR3 in DNA: TGTGCCAGCAGTGAGATTGCAGGGGGCACCGGGGAGCTGTTTTTT. The whole variable domain, remainder taken from reference TRBV2 and TRBJ2-2, is EPEVTQTPSHQVTQMGQEVILRCVPISNHLYFYWYRQILGQKVEFLVSFYNNEISEKSEIFDDQFSVERPDGSNFTLKIRSTKLEDSAMYFCASSEIAGGTGELFFGEGSRLTVL.

This chain links TRBV9 with TRBJ1-3; D call uncertain. The V and J ends lost 0 bases and 4 bases respectively, with 11 bases between them. Germline CDR1 and CDR2: SGDLS and YYNGEE. The CDR3 totals 15 residues. The CDR3 reads CASSVAGVHGNTIYF. DNA for the CDR3: TGTGCCAGCAGCGTAGCTGGGGTACACGGAAACACCATATATTTT.

CDR3 DNA: TGTGCCAGCAGCTTAGATGGGACAGCCACTTACTATGGCTACACCTTC. Its translation is CASSLDGTATYYGYTF. The V and J genes are TRBV7-9 and TRBJ1-2; the match to TRBD1 covers 7 bases. V trimming: 1 base; J trimming: 3 bases; junction bases outside the gene matches: 8. This CDR3 contains 16 residues. CDR1 and CDR2 from the germline V gene are SEHNR and FQNEAQ (reference sequence).

Points on this clone: The identical CDR3 is also encoded by other nucleotide sequences in the sample. V gene TRBV5-8 combines with J gene TRBJ2-6; D remains unclear. Per the germline V gene, CDR1 is SGHTS and CDR2 is YDEGEE. Trimming cost V 4 bases and J 1 base, with 9 bases left between them. The CDR3 is made up of 15 amino acids. CDR3 in DNA: TGTGCCAGCAGCCTCGGACGGTCTGGGGCCAACGTCCTGACTTTC. Protein sequence: CASSLGRSGANVLTF.

Remarks on this clone: The identical CDR3 is also encoded by other nucleotide sequences in the sample. J is TRBJ1-4 and V is TRBV18; D is ambiguous. CDR1 KGHSH and CDR2 LQKENI come from the germline V gene. Trimming stripped 6 bases from V and 3 bases from J, with 8 bases between. The CDR3 loop spans 13 amino acids. This CDR3 is CASSPAANEKLFF. In DNA form, the CDR3 reads TGTGCCAGCTCTCCCGCGGCTAATGAAAAACTGTTTTTT.

The chain is built from TRBV5-6 and TRBJ2-3; tentatively, D is TRBD1 (6 bases). CDR3 size: 16 residues. The germline gives CDR1 SGHDT, CDR2 YYEEEE. The V end lost 4 bases, the J end lost 6 bases, and 21 bases lay between the germline ends. The CDR3 sequence: CASSPAGGSRGDTQYF. In DNA, the CDR3 is TGTGCCAGCAGCCCGGCTGGGGGCAGCAGAGGGGATACGCAGTATTTT.

V and J are TRBV28 and TRBJ1-4, with 7 positions matching TRBD1. Germline CDR1 reads MDHEN; CDR2 reads SYDVKM. The CDR3 has 14 residues. The trim removed 2 bases at V and 7 bases at J, leaving 4 bases unmatched. This chain's CDR3 is CASSLGGQFEKLFF. CDR3 nucleotide sequence: TGTGCCAGCAGTTTAGGGGGACAGTTTGAAAAACTGTTTTTT.

This clone was recorded only once. The chain has TRBV28 and TRBJ2-7, with 9 nucleotides matching TRBD1. The length of the CDR3 is 14 residues. The V segment lost 6 bases and the J segment 5 bases; nucleotides outside the gene matches: 8. Germline values: CDR1 MDHEN, CDR2 SYDVKM. The CDR3 loop is CASREPGQGHEQYF. CDR3 bases: TGTGCCAGCAGAGAGCCGGGACAGGGACACGAGCAGTACTTC.

A remark on this clone: In the same sample, other DNA sequences code for this CDR3. V is TRBV28 and J is TRBJ2-7; perhaps TRBD1 as D (6 bases). The V end was cut by 6 bases, the J end by 1 base, with 10 bases between. The CDR3 is made up of 13 amino acids. The V gene's germline CDR1 is MDHEN and CDR2 SYDVKM. The CDR3 DNA reads as TGTGCCAGCAGCCCCGGACAGTCCTACGAGCAGTACTTC. Translation gives CASSPGQSYEQYF.